The entry that follows covers one TCR beta chain sequence. Its target is unknown. These data belong to a study of PD-1 blockade in classical Hodgkin lymphoma. Study-wide results and caveats: It was among complete responders that baseline diversity resembled that of newly diagnosed patients. What drove the repertoire differences, possibly disease activity or prior therapy, has not been defined.

Time point denoted: cycle 4 day 1 (C4D1), after six to seven weeks of nivolumab. There was relapse after autologous stem cell transplantation in every patient, and there was variation in brentuximab vedotin exposure. Patients showed best responses of complete response, partial response or progressive disease. Sequencing used immunoSEQ multiplex PCR; TCRdb keeps in-frame clones, though not all of them. The sample consists of 64,000 or so clones, about 92% of them appearing once. The sequences come from peripheral blood mononuclear cells (PBMCs), collected before the fourth cycle of nivolumab. This clonotype originated in a human donor with classical Hodgkin lymphoma.

The CDR3 region is CASEHGYGYTF. The CDR3 DNA follows: TGTGCCAGCGAGCATGGGTATGGCTACACCTTC. The gene calls are TRBV19 and TRBJ1-2; unclear D gene. CDR3 length: 11 residues. Trimming pared 9 bases from V and 5 bases from J, leaving 10 bases between. Germline CDR1 and CDR2: LNHDA and SQIVND (reference sequence).